One and the same sample provided the 7 T cell receptor beta chains below, sequenced in a study of cytomegalovirus exposure and HLA in healthy donors. Repertoires were generated with immunoSEQ multiplex PCR, while TCRdb's copy carries only in-frame clones and drops some. This sample has hundreds of thousands of clones, with roughly 84% found just once. The sample taken for sequencing was PBMCs. These receptor sequences come from a woman under 30 in good health and CMV-seropositive.

The rearrangement links TRBV28 to TRBJ2-7; 12 bases fit TRBD2. Per the germline V gene, CDR1 is MDHEN and CDR2 is SYDVKM. CDR3 size: 15 residues. The trim removed 6 bases at V and 4 bases at J, leaving 7 bases unmatched. The CDR3: CASSFRLAGVYEQYF. The DNA for the CDR3 is TGTGCCAGCAGCTTTCGACTAGCGGGGGTGTACGAGCAGTACTTC.

The chain carries TRBV10-2 and TRBJ2-7, with 11 positions matching TRBD2. CDR3 size: 16 residues. V lost 6 bases and J lost 4; bases outside the gene matches: 11. The germline V gene encodes CDR1 WSHSY and CDR2 SAAADI. CDR3 region: CASSGVGSGRGYEQYF. The CDR3 DNA reads as TGCGCCAGCAGCGGTGTGGGTAGCGGGAGGGGATACGAGCAGTACTTC.

CDR3 residues: CASSTRDNEQFF. As DNA, the CDR3 is TGTGCCAGCAGCACCAGGGACAATGAGCAGTTCTTC. The J gene is TRBJ2-1, the V gene TRBV5-4, with TRBD1 as a possible D gene (5 bases). Germline CDR1 and CDR2: SGHNT and YYREEE (reference sequence). The CDR3 is 12 residues long. With 4 bases removed from V and 5 bases from J, the gap between germline ends came to 7 bases.

The chain recombines TRBV18 with TRBJ1-5; TRBD1 might be the D (5 bases). CDR3 size: 13 residues. The germline CDR1 and CDR2 sequences are KGHSH and LQKENI. Trimming pared 6 bases from V and 6 bases from J, leaving 12 bases between. The CDR3 coding sequence is TGTGCCAGCTCTCCGGGGGGGACTCAGCCCCAGCATTTT. Protein: CASSPGGTQPQHF.

The V call is TRBV7-2, the J call TRBJ1-5; D perhaps matches TRBD1 (5 bases). Germline-derived CDR1 and CDR2 are SGHTA and FQGNSA. The CDR3 has 13 amino acids. Deletions cut 3 bases from V and 5 bases from J, with 8 bases between. CDR3 loop: CASSFRVDQPQHF. DNA for the CDR3: TGTGCCAGCAGCTTCAGGGTTGATCAGCCCCAGCATTTT.

This clone was seen more than once but under ten times. J is TRBJ2-7 and V is TRBV10-2, with 9 bases lining up with TRBD1. Germline V gene lookup returns CDR1 WSHSY and CDR2 SAAADI. The CDR3 runs 13 residues. Unmatched junction bases numbered 4, after V lost 7 bases and J lost 3 bases. The CDR3 DNA follows: TGCGCCAGCACCTTGGGACAGGGCTACGAGCAGTACTTC. It yields the protein CASTLGQGYEQYF.

V gene TRBV19 combines with J gene TRBJ2-7, with D perhaps TRBD1 (6 bases). V was shortened by 3 bases and J by 0 bases, with 9 bases between the two germline ends. Germline values: CDR1 LNHDA, CDR2 SQIVND (reference sequence). The CDR3 has 14 residues. The CDR3 DNA is TGTGCCAGTAGTATCACAGGGACCTCCTACGAGCAGTACTTC. This encodes CASSITGTSYEQYF.